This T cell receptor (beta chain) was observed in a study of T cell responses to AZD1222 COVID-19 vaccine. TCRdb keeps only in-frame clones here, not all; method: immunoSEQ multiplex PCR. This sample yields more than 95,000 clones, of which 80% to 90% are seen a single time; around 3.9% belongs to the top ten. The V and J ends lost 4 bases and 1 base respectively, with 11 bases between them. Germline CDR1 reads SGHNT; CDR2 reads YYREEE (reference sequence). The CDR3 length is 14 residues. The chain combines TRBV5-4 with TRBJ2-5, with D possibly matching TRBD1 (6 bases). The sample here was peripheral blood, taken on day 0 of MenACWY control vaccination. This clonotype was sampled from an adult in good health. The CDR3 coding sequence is TGTGCCAGCAGCCCTCGGACAGCCCAAGAGACCCAGTACTTC. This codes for CASSPRTAQETQYF.